This T cell receptor (beta chain) was captured by sequencing in a study of blood T cells in healthy people across ages. Notes on the study in general: With donor CMV status unknown, expanded clonotype changes were possibly confounded. What prevented conclusive comparison of naive and antigen-experienced cells was that PBMCs were unsorted. Estimated diversity that came from one million T cells was considered an underestimate.

The authors ran a second PCR of about 7 to 12 cycles using a sample-barcoded 5' primer and a J-beta primer mix. TCRdb reanalysed the 5' RACE reads using MiXCR and keeps one entry per CDR3 protein. The table shows over 600,000 distinct CDR3 sequences, with around 21% occurring only once. The V gene's germline CDR1 is MDHEN and CDR2 SYDVKM. The CDR3 consists of 13 residues. Concerning this clonotype itself: Its antigen is unidentified.

The sequence derives from a man in his sixties or seventies in good health. The sequencing input was blood. V is TRBV28 and J is TRBJ2-5, with D unresolved. The better agreement between TRBJ2-1 and the DNA end casts doubt on the J call. Here the CDR3 reads CASSLVPYNEQFF. In DNA form, the CDR3 reads TGTGCCAGCAGTTTAGTGCCCTACAATGAGCAGTTCTTC.